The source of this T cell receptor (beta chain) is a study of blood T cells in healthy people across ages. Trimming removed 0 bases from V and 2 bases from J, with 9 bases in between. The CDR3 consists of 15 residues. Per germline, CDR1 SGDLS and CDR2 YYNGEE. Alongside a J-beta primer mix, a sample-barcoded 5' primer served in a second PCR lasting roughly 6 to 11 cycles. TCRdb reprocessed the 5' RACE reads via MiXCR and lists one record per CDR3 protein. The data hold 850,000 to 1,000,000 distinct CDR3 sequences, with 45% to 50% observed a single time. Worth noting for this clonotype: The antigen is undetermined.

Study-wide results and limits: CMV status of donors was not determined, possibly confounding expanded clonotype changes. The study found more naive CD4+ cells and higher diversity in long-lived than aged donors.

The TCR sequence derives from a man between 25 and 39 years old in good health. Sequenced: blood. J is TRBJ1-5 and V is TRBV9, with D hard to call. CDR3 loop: CASSVGESRNQPQHF. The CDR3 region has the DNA TGTGCCAGCAGCGTAGGAGAGAGCCGCAATCAGCCCCAGCATTTT.